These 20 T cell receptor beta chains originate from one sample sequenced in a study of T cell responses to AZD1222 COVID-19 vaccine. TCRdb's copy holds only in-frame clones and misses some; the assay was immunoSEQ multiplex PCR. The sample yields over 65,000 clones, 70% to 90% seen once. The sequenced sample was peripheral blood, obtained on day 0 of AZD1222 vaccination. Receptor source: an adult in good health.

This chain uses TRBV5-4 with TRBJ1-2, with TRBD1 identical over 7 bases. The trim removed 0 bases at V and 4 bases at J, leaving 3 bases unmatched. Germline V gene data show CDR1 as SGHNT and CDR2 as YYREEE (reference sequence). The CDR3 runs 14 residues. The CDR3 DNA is TGTGCCAGCAGCTTGGCCGGGACAGCCTATGGCTACACCTTC. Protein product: CASSLAGTAYGYTF.

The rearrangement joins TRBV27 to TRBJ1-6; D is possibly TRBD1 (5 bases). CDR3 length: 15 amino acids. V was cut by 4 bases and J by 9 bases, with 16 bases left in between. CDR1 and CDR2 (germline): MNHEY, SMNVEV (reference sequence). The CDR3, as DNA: TGTGCCAGCAGTTCCTCCTCGGGACCCAGTTCACCCCTCCACTTT. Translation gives CASSSSSGPSSPLHF.

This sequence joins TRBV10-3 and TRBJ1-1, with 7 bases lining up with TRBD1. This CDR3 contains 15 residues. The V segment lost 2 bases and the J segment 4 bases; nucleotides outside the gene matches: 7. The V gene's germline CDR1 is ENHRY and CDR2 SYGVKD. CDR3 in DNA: TGTGCCATCAGTGAGGCGGACAGGAGTAGCACTGAAGCTTTCTTT. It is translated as CAISEADRSSTEAFF.

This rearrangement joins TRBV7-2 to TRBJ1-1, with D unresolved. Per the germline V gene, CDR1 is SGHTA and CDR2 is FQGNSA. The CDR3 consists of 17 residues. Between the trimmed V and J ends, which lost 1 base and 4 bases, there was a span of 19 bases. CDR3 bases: TGTGCCAGCAGCTTAGTTCCCGTGGTCCGAGGCGGCACTGAAGCTTTCTTT. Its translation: CASSLVPVVRGGTEAFF.

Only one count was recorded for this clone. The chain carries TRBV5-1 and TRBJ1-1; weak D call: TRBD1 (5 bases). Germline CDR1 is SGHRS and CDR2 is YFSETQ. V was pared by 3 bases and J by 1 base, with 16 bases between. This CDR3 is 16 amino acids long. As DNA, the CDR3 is TGCGCCAGCAGCTCTAACTCGGGACTCTCGAACACTGAAGCTTTCTTT. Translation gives CASSSNSGLSNTEAFF.

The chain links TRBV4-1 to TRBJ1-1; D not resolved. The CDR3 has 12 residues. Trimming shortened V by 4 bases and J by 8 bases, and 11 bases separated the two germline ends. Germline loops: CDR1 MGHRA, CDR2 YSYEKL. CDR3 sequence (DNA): TGCGCCAGCAGCCCCGAAGGGATGGAAGCTTTCTTT. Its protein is CASSPEGMEAFF.

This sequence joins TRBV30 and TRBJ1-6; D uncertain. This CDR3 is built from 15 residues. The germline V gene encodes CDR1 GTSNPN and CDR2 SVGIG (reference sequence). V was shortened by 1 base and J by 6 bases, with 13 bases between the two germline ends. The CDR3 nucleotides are TGTGCCTGGAGTGGAGTACGACCGATTAATTCACCCCTCCACTTT. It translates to CAWSGVRPINSPLHF.

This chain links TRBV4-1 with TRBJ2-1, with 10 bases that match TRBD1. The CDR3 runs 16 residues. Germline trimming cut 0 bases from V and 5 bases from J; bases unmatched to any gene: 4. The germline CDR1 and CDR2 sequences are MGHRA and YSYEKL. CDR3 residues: CASSQDMGQGNNEQFF. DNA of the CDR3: TGCGCCAGCAGCCAAGATATGGGACAGGGGAACAATGAGCAGTTCTTC.

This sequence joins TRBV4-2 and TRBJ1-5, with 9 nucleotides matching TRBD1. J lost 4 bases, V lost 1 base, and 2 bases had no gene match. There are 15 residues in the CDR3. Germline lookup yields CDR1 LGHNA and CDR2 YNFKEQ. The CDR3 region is CASSQAGTGNQPQHF. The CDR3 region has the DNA TGTGCCAGCAGCCAAGCCGGGACAGGGAATCAGCCCCAGCATTTT.

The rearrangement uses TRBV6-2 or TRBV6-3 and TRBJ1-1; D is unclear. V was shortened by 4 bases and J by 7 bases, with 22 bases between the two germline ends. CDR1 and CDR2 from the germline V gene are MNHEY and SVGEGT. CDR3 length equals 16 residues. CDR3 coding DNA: TGTGCCAGCAGTTGGAATAAAGAGGAGCCGAGGAGTGAAGCTTTCTTT. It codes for CASSWNKEEPRSEAFF.

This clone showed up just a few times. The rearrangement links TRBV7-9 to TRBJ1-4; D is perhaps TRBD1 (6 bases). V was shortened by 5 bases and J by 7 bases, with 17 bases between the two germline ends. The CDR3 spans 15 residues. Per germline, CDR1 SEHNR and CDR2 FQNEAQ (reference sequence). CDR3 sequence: CASSPQTGSGEKLFF. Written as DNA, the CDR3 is TGTGCCAGCAGCCCCCAAACAGGGTCTGGTGAAAAACTGTTTTTT. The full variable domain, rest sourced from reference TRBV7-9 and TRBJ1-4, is DTGVSQNPRHKITKRGQNVTFRCDPISEHNRLYWYRQTLGQGPEFLTYFQNEAQLEKSRLLSDRFSAERPKGSFSTLEIQRTEQGDSAMYLCASSPQTGSGEKLFFGSGTQLSVL.

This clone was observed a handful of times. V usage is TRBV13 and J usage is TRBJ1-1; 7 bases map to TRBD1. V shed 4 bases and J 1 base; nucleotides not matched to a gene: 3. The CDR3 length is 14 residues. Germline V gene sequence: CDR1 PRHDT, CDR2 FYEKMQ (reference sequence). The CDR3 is CASSWGQQNTEAFF. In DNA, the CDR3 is TGTGCCAGCAGCTGGGGACAGCAGAACACTGAAGCTTTCTTT.

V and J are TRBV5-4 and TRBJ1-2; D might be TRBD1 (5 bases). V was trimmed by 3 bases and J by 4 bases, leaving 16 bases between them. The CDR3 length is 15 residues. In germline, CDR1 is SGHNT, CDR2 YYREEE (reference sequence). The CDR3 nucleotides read TGTGCCAGCAGCTCCTCGGACAACTTGGGCTATGGCTACACCTTC. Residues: CASSSSDNLGYGYTF. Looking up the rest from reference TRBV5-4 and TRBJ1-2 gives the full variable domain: ETGVTQSPTHLIKTRGQQVTLRCSSQSGHNTVSWYQQALGQGPQFIFQYYREEENGRGNFPPRFSGLQFPNYSSELNVNALELDDSALYLCASSSSDNLGYGYTFGSGTRLTVV.

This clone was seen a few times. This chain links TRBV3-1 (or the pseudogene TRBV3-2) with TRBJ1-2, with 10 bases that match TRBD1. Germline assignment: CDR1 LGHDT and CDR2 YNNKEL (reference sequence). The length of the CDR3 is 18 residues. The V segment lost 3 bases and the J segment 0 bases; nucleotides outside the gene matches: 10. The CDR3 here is CASSQTGQGRGSNYGYTF. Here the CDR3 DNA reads TGTGCCAGCAGCCAGACGGGACAGGGGAGGGGATCTAACTATGGCTACACCTTC.

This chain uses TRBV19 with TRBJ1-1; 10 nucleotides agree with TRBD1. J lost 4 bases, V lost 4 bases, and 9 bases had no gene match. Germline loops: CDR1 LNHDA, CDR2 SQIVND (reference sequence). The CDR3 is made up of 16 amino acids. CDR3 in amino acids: CASSSFLRDRGTEAFF. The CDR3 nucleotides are TGTGCCAGTAGTAGTTTCCTCCGGGACAGGGGCACTGAAGCTTTCTTT.

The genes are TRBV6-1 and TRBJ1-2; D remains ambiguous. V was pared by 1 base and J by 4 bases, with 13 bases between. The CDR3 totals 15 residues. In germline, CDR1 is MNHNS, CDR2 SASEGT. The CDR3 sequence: CASSEGPNSLYGYTF. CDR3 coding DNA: TGTGCCAGCAGTGAAGGTCCCAACAGCCTCTATGGCTACACCTTC.

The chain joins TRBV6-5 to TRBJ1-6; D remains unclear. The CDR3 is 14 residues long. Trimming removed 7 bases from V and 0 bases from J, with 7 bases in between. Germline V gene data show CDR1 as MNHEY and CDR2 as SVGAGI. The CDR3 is CASKRSSYNSPLHF. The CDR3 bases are TGTGCCAGCAAGAGGAGCTCCTATAATTCACCCCTCCACTTT.

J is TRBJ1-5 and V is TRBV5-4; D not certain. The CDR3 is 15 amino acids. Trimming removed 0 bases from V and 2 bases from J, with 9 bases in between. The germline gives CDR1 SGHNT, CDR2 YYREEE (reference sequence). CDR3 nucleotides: TGTGCCAGCAGCTTGGAGGGAGAGGGCAATCAGCCCCAGCATTTT. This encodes CASSLEGEGNQPQHF.

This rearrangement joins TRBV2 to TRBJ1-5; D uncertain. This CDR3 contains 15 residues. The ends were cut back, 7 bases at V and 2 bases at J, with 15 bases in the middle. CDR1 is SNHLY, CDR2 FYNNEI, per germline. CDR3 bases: TGTGCCAGCAACCAACAAATTGGGGGCAATCAGCCCCAGCATTTT. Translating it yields CASNQQIGGNQPQHF.

The CDR3 coding sequence is TGCGCCAGCAGTGACACCTGGAACACTGAAGCTTTCTTT. This sequence encodes CASSDTWNTEAFF. The chain has TRBV10-2 and TRBJ1-1; D is unresolved. V lost 3 bases and J 1 base, leaving 6 bases between the germline ends. The CDR3 is made up of 13 amino acids. Germline CDR1 WSHSY, CDR2 SAAADI.